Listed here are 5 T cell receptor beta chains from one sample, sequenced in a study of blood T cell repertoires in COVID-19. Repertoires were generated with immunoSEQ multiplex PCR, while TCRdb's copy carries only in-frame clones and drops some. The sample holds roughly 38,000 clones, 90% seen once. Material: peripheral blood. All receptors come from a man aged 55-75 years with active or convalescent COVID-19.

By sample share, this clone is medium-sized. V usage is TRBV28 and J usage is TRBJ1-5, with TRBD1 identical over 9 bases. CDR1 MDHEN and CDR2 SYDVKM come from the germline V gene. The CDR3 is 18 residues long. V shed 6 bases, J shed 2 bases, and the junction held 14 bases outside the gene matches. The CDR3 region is CASSPDAHTGGGNQPQHF. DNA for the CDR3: TGTGCCAGCAGCCCGGACGCCCACACAGGGGGCGGCAATCAGCCCCAGCATTTT.

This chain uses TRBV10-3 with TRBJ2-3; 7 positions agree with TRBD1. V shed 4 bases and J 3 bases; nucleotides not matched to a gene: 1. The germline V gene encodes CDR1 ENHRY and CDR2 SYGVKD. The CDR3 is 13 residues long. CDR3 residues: CAISVDRTDTQYF. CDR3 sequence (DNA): TGTGCCATCAGTGTGGACAGGACAGATACGCAGTATTTT.

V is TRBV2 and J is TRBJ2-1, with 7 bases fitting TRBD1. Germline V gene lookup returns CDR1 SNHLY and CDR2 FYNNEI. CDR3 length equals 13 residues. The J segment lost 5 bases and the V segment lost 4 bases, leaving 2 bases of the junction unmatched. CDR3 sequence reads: CASSAQGDNEQFF. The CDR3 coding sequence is TGTGCCAGCAGTGCCCAGGGGGACAATGAGCAGTTCTTC.

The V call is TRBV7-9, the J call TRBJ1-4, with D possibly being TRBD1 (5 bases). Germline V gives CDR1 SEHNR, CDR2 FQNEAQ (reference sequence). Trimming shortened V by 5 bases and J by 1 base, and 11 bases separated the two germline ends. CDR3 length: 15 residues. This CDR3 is CASSPPQGTNEKLFF. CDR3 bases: TGTGCCAGCAGCCCGCCCCAGGGAACTAATGAAAAACTGTTTTTT.

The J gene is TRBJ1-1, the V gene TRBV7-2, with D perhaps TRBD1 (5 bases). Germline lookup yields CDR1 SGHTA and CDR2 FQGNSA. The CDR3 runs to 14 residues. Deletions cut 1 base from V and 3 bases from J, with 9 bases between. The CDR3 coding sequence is TGTGCCAGCAGCTTAGTGGCAGGGTACACTGAAGCTTTCTTT. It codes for CASSLVAGYTEAFF.